The following is a TCR beta chain sequence with its context. This table comes from immunoSEQ multiplex PCR, and its TCRdb copy is limited to in-frame clones, with some not included. Among tens of thousands of clones listed, 90% were seen once. The sample comes from a study of blood T cell repertoires in COVID-19. Background on the study: The United States, Italy and Spain provided the acute and convalescent COVID-19 samples.

Germline lookup yields CDR1 MNHEY and CDR2 SVGEGT. The CDR3 is 14 amino acids. V was pared by 4 bases and J by 2 bases, with 1 base of the junction left unmatched. This chain connects TRBV6-2 or TRBV6-3 to TRBJ2-5, with TRBD2 matching over 10 bases. The sequencing input was peripheral blood. This TCR derives from a man younger than 35 with COVID-19, enrolled during active disease. CDR3 protein: CASSSSGRQETQYF. CDR3 nucleotides: TGTGCCAGCAGTTCTAGCGGGAGACAAGAGACCCAGTACTTC.